The 20 T cell receptor beta chains in this list originate from one sample, sequenced in a study of T cell responses to AZD1222 COVID-19 vaccine. Repertoires were generated with immunoSEQ multiplex PCR, while TCRdb's copy carries only in-frame clones and drops some. The table has approximately 120,000 clones, 89% seen once. This specimen was peripheral blood, taken on day 0 of AZD1222 vaccination. These receptors came from an adult in good health.

V and J are TRBV7-2 and TRBJ2-7; D tentatively reads TRBD1 or TRBD2 (5 bases each). The CDR3 has 15 residues. The germline gives CDR1 SGHTA, CDR2 FQGNSA. The V and J ends lost 3 bases and 3 bases respectively, with 15 bases between them. CDR3 in amino acids: CASSFSSGTYYEQYF. The DNA of the CDR3 is TGTGCCAGCAGCTTCTCATCGGGGACGTACTACGAGCAGTACTTC.

This rearrangement joins TRBV7-9 to TRBJ1-4; D is ambiguous. The CDR3 is 15 residues long. The germline gives CDR1 SEHNR, CDR2 FQNEAQ (reference sequence). V lost 11 bases and J 0 bases, leaving 16 bases between the germline ends. The DNA for the CDR3 is TGTGCCTCTAGACGGACTACTGCAACTAATGAAAAACTGTTTTTT. This codes for CASRRTTATNEKLFF.

The chain couples TRBV29-1 to TRBJ2-2; D call uncertain. This CDR3 is 12 amino acids long. Germline V gene lookup returns CDR1 SQVTM and CDR2 ANQGSEA. Trimming took 3 bases from V and 5 from J, leaving 7 bases between them. The CDR3 sequence is CSVDDDTGELFF. The CDR3, as DNA: TGCAGCGTTGACGATGATACCGGGGAGCTGTTTTTT.

The table lists this clone with a few counts. The V gene is TRBV2, the J gene TRBJ1-1; D uncertain. V was pared by 4 bases and J by 4 bases, with 10 bases between. Germline CDR1 reads SNHLY; CDR2 reads FYNNEI. This CDR3 has 13 residues. The CDR3 region has the DNA TGTGCCAGCAGTGTAGGGTTGGCCACTGAAGCTTTCTTT. Its translation is CASSVGLATEAFF.

The V gene is TRBV6-5, the J gene TRBJ2-7; TRBD2 is a possible D gene (6 bases). CDR3 size: 14 residues. The germline V and J ends were trimmed by 5 bases and 0 bases, with 11 bases remaining between them. Germline lookup yields CDR1 MNHEY and CDR2 SVGAGI. The CDR3 DNA reads TGTGCCAGCAGTCCCGGGACTTTCTCCTACGAGCAGTACTTC. It specifies CASSPGTFSYEQYF.

The chain carries TRBV18 and TRBJ2-3; D could derive from TRBD1 or TRBD2 (5 bases each). CDR1 is KGHSH, CDR2 LQKENI, per germline. The V and J ends lost 8 bases and 6 bases respectively, with 15 bases between them. The CDR3 extends over 13 amino acids. CDR3 nucleotide sequence: TGTGCCAGCGCCACCGGCCGGGACGATACGCAGTATTTT. This encodes CASATGRDDTQYF.

V usage is TRBV19 and J usage is TRBJ1-5; D is uncertain. The CDR3 runs to 14 residues. Trimming stripped 2 bases from V and 4 bases from J, with 9 bases between. Per the germline V gene, CDR1 is LNHDA and CDR2 is SQIVND (reference sequence). The CDR3 DNA sequence: TGTGCCAGTAGTATACCTACGCTTAATCAGCCCCAGCATTTT. Its translation is CASSIPTLNQPQHF.

The V gene is TRBV18, the J gene TRBJ1-6; D might be TRBD1 (6 bases). Per the germline V gene, CDR1 is KGHSH and CDR2 is LQKENI. The CDR3 contains 15 residues. The V gene lost 3 bases and the J gene lost 4 bases, with 10 bases spanning the gap. The CDR3 here is CASSPLQGYNSPLHF. CDR3 DNA sequence: TGTGCCAGCTCACCCCTGCAGGGGTATAATTCACCCCTCCACTTT.

V is TRBV11-3 and J is TRBJ2-6; 8 positions agree with TRBD2. V trimming: 0 bases; J trimming: 0 bases; junction bases outside the gene matches: 4. The CDR3 is 18 residues long. Germline V CDR1 and CDR2: SGHNT, YENEEA. The CDR3 region is CASSLELAEGSGANVLTF. The CDR3 region has the DNA TGTGCCAGCAGCTTAGAACTAGCGGAAGGCTCTGGGGCCAACGTCCTGACTTTC.

The chain recombines TRBV6-6 with TRBJ2-1; a weak D match, TRBD2 (6 bases). V lost 5 bases and J lost 5, with 22 bases in between. CDR3 size: 17 residues. Germline-derived CDR1 and CDR2 are MNHNY and SVGAGI (reference sequence). CDR3 DNA: TGTGCCAGCAGTCTAGGACTATCGGGTTTGGGGAACAATGAGCAGTTCTTC. Protein product: CASSLGLSGLGNNEQFF.

This clone occurred once. The chain carries TRBV5-1 and TRBJ2-7, with 11 bases matching TRBD2. This CDR3 spans 15 amino acids. Germline V gene sequence: CDR1 SGHRS, CDR2 YFSETQ. The junction had 8 bases not matched to a gene; V was cut back by 3 bases and J by 6 bases. The CDR3 region is CASSYPGTSGSEQYF. Written as DNA, the CDR3 is TGCGCCAGCAGCTACCCGGGGACTAGCGGTTCCGAGCAGTACTTC.

With respect to this clone: The sample holds other DNA sequences that translate to the same CDR3. V gene TRBV7-2 combines with J gene TRBJ2-3, with 7 positions matching TRBD2. Germline assignment: CDR1 SGHTA and CDR2 FQGNSA. The CDR3 extends over 15 amino acids. Unmatched junction bases numbered 2, after V lost 1 base and J lost 1 base. CDR3 bases: TGTGCCAGCAGCTTAGGTGCGGGGGGCACAGATACGCAGTATTTT. Translation: CASSLGAGGTDTQYF. Full variable domain (rest looked up from reference TRBV7-2 and TRBJ2-3): GAGVSQSPSNKVTEKGKDVELRCDPISGHTALYWYRQSLGQGLEFLIYFQGNSAPDKSGLPSDRFSAERTGGSVSTLTIQRTQQEDSAVYLCASSLGAGGTDTQYFGPGTRLTVL.

CDR3 protein: CASSSGPNTGELFF. The CDR3 DNA reads TGTGCCAGCAGTTCTGGGCCCAACACCGGGGAGCTGTTTTTT. The chain links TRBV7-3 to TRBJ2-2; D gene ambiguous. Trimming stripped 6 bases from V and 2 bases from J, with 10 bases between. Per germline, CDR1 SGHTA and CDR2 FQGTGA. CDR3 length: 14 amino acids. Based on the CDR3 plus reference TRBV7-3 and TRBJ2-2, the full variable domain is GAGVSQTPSNKVTEKGKYVELRCDPISGHTALYWYRQSLGQGPEFLIYFQGTGAADDSGLPNDRFFAVRPEGSVSTLKIQRTERGDSAVYLCASSSGPNTGELFFGEGSRLTVL.

This chain connects TRBV11-3 to TRBJ2-7; no reliable D call. The CDR3 is 13 amino acids. V was trimmed by 1 base and J by 7 bases, leaving 11 bases between them. CDR1 is SGHNT, CDR2 YENEEA, per germline. The CDR3 DNA follows: TGTGCCAGCAGCTTAGGCACGGTCGGAGAGCAGTACTTC. This gives the protein CASSLGTVGEQYF. Full variable domain (remainder filled in from reference TRBV11-3 and TRBJ2-7): EAGVVQSPRYKIIEKKQPVAFWCNPISGHNTLYWYLQNLGQGPELLIRYENEEAVDDSQLPKDRFSAERLKGVDSTLKIQPAELGDSAVYLCASSLGTVGEQYFGPGTRLTVT.

The table lists this clone with a count of one. The V call is TRBV15, the J call TRBJ2-2; 8 bases map to TRBD1. V trimming: 2 bases; J trimming: 1 base; junction bases outside the gene matches: 6. The CDR3 is 17 amino acids. Germline CDR1 reads LNHNV; CDR2 reads YYDKDF (reference sequence). In nucleotides, the CDR3 is TGTGCCACCAGCAGACTAGCCGGGACAGGGAACACCGGGGAGCTGTTTTTT. Translated: CATSRLAGTGNTGELFF.

The V and J genes are TRBV5-1 and TRBJ2-3; D possibly corresponds to TRBD1 (6 bases). CDR1 and CDR2 from the germline V gene are SGHRS and YFSETQ. The CDR3 consists of 16 residues. Trimming left V 0 bases short and J 1 base short, with 12 bases between. The chain's CDR3 is CASSLAADRRTDTQYF. The CDR3 DNA reads TGCGCCAGCAGCTTGGCCGCGGACAGACGCACAGATACGCAGTATTTT.

The chain couples TRBV6-6 to TRBJ1-5; D gene uncertain. The V end was cut by 4 bases, the J end by 0 bases, with 10 bases between. The V gene's germline CDR1 is MNHNY and CDR2 SVGAGI (reference sequence). The CDR3 runs 15 residues. The CDR3 coding sequence is TGTGCCAGCAGTTCTCTCCCGTATAGCAATCAGCCCCAGCATTTT. Translation gives CASSSLPYSNQPQHF.

The genes are TRBV6-6 and TRBJ1-3, with D unclear. Looked up from germline, CDR1 is MNHNY and CDR2 is SVGAGI (reference sequence). V gave up 5 bases and J gave up 0 bases, with 11 bases separating them. The CDR3 length is 15 residues. The CDR3 region is CASSQTDNSGNTIYF. CDR3 nucleotides: TGTGCCAGCAGTCAGACGGATAACTCTGGAAACACCATATATTTT.

This chain uses TRBV28 with TRBJ2-1; a weak D match, TRBD2 (6 bases). The germline V gene has CDR1 MDHEN and CDR2 SYDVKM. The CDR3 runs to 16 residues. V lost 4 bases, J lost 5 bases, and 18 bases lay in between. The CDR3 sequence: CASSSGGTRGNNEQFF. The CDR3, as DNA: TGTGCCAGCAGTTCCGGCGGGACGCGAGGAAACAATGAGCAGTTCTTC.

This chain joins TRBV19 and TRBJ2-5; 13 positions match TRBD2. Germline-derived CDR1 and CDR2 are LNHDA and SQIVND (reference sequence). CDR3 length equals 18 residues. The junction had 14 bases not matched to a gene; V was cut back by 9 bases and J by 1 base. This chain's CDR3 is CASKAGTSGAESQETQYF. CDR3 DNA sequence: TGTGCCAGCAAAGCCGGGACTAGCGGGGCCGAAAGCCAAGAGACCCAGTACTTC.